What follows are 21 T cell receptor beta chains derived from one specimen sequenced in a study of T cells in Graves' hyperthyroidism and ophthalmopathy. Researchers took RNA transcripts and amplified the TCR beta CDR3 regions from them. First-round RT-PCR with HTBI primers amplified the TCR CDR3 region. MiXCR, applied by TCRdb to the multiplex PCR reads, yields one record per CDR3 protein. The table lists over 200,000 distinct CDR3 sequences, approximately 17% of them singletons. Sequenced input: blood. These receptors all stem from a middle-aged man with Graves' hyperthyroidism.

This clonotype was seen a single time. The rearrangement uses TRBV28 and TRBJ2-2; 11 bases line up with TRBD2. CDR1 and CDR2 from the germline V gene are MDHEN and SYDVKM. This CDR3 has 15 amino acids. The ends lost 2 bases at V and 6 bases at J; junction bases unmatched: 2. Here the CDR3 reads CASSLILAGAGELFF. CDR3 nucleotide sequence: TGTGCCAGCAGTTTAATACTAGCGGGAGCCGGGGAGCTGTTTTTT.

The chain recombines TRBV12-5 with TRBJ2-1; D may be TRBD2 (6 bases). V lost 6 bases and J lost 7, with 25 bases in between. CDR1 is LGHNT and CDR2 is FRNRAP in the germline V gene. The CDR3 has 17 amino acids. CDR3 sequence (DNA): TGTGCTAGTGGCTGGGGAGATAGCGGTCTTAAAGTTAATGAGCAGTTCTTC. This encodes CASGWGDSGLKVNEQFF.

In this sample, this clonotype turned up a few times. CDR3 coding DNA: TGTGCCAGTACCTGGACAGGGGGCAATCAGCCCCAGCATTTT. Its translation: CASTWTGGNQPQHF. V usage is TRBV19 and J usage is TRBJ1-5; 9 nucleotides match TRBD1. V was clipped by 7 bases and J by 2 bases; unmatched bases: 3. This CDR3 has 14 residues. Germline lookup yields CDR1 LNHDA and CDR2 SQIVND (reference sequence).

This clonotype was seen repeatedly, ten times or more. The CDR3 is CASSPGLEHEQYF. Written as DNA, the CDR3 is TGTGCCAGCAGTCCGGGACTAGAGCACGAGCAGTACTTC. The chain uses TRBV7-9 and TRBJ2-7; 8 nucleotides align to TRBD2. In germline, CDR1 is SEHNR, CDR2 FQNEAQ (reference sequence). The CDR3 runs to 13 residues. V lost 6 bases and J lost 5; bases outside the gene matches: 6. Looking up the rest from reference TRBV7-9 and TRBJ2-7 gives the full variable domain: DTGVSQNPRHKITKRGQNVTFRCDPISEHNRLYWYRQTLGQGPEFLTYFQNEAQLEKSRLLSDRFSAERPKGSFSTLEIQRTEQGDSAMYLCASSPGLEHEQYFGPGTRLTVT.

Concerning this clonotype: A single base separates this from a much larger clone, so it may be a read error. The chain links TRBV11-2 to TRBJ2-3; D assignment may be TRBD1 or TRBD2 (5 bases each). Germline V gives CDR1 SGHAT, CDR2 FQNNGV. This CDR3 comprises 15 residues. The CDR3 is CASSPPGARTDTQCF. The CDR3 nucleotides read TGTGCCAGCAGCCCACCCGGGGCTCGCACAGATACGCAGTGTTTT.

The gene calls are TRBV10-2 and TRBJ2-2, with D tentatively TRBD1 (6 bases). Trimming left V 7 bases short and J 4 bases short, with 13 bases between. The length of the CDR3 is 14 residues. The V gene's germline CDR1 is WSHSY and CDR2 SAAADI. The CDR3 bases are TGCGCCAGCACCGAACAAGGGGGCACCGGGGAGCTGTTTTTT. Protein product: CASTEQGGTGELFF.

This clonotype has at least ten counts. V and J are TRBV24-1 and TRBJ2-3; tentatively, D is TRBD1 (5 bases). CDR3 length equals 14 residues. From germline, CDR1 is KGHDR and CDR2 SFDVKD. Trimming removed 2 bases from V and 5 bases from J, with 10 bases in between. The CDR3 sequence is CATSDYLGRDTQYF. The DNA for the CDR3 is TGTGCCACCAGTGATTACCTGGGGCGAGATACGCAGTATTTT.

This clonotype was seen a handful of times. This chain uses TRBV5-1 with TRBJ2-2, with TRBD1 matching over 8 bases. V was clipped by 3 bases and J by 3 bases; unmatched bases: 7. The CDR3 is 16 amino acids. CDR1 SGHRS and CDR2 YFSETQ come from the germline V gene. The CDR3 sequence is CASSSSDRGDTGELFF. The CDR3 DNA reads as TGCGCCAGCAGCTCCTCCGACAGGGGAGACACCGGGGAGCTGTTTTTT. The variable domain in full, with the rest retrieved from reference TRBV5-1 and TRBJ2-2, is KAGVTQTPRYLIKTRGQQVTLSCSPISGHRSVSWYQQTPGQGLQFLFEYFSETQRNKGNFPGRFSGRQFSNSRSEMNVSTLELGDSALYLCASSSSDRGDTGELFFGEGSRLTVL.

This clonotype was seen repeatedly, ten times or more. The chain combines TRBV7-9 with TRBJ1-2, with 7 positions matching TRBD1. The CDR3 extends over 15 amino acids. Per germline, CDR1 SEHNR and CDR2 FQNEAQ (reference sequence). V was clipped by 3 bases and J by 3 bases; unmatched bases: 7. The CDR3 protein is CASSLKGADDYGYTF. The CDR3 DNA reads TGTGCCAGCAGCTTGAAGGGGGCGGATGACTATGGCTACACCTTC.

V and J are TRBV28 and TRBJ1-6; 8 nucleotides line up with TRBD1. In germline, CDR1 is MDHEN, CDR2 SYDVKM. V dropped 6 bases and J dropped 10; count of bases not matched to a gene: 11. The CDR3 is 15 amino acids. The CDR3 sequence is CASRDVDRVDSPLHF. CDR3 nucleotides: TGTGCCAGCAGGGACGTGGACAGGGTGGACTCACCCCTCCACTTT.

This clonotype has a count of ten or more. J is TRBJ2-3 and V is TRBV28; 7 positions agree with TRBD2. CDR1 is MDHEN and CDR2 is SYDVKM in the germline V gene. CDR3 length: 15 amino acids. Losses at the gene ends were 5 bases for V and 4 bases for J; bases not matched to a gene: 9. The CDR3 DNA sequence: TGTGCCAGCAGTGGGGGGGGTACACCGGCAGATACGCAGTATTTT. This codes for CASSGGGTPADTQYF.

The sample holds a few counts of this clonotype. V usage is TRBV19 and J usage is TRBJ2-2; D call uncertain. The V and J ends lost 3 bases and 7 bases respectively, with 18 bases between them. In germline, CDR1 is LNHDA, CDR2 SQIVND (reference sequence). The CDR3 is 16 residues long. The chain's CDR3 is CASSIGWSLGGGELFF. CDR3 in DNA: TGTGCCAGTAGTATTGGATGGAGCTTGGGCGGCGGGGAGCTGTTTTTT.

At least ten counts were recorded for this clonotype. This chain connects TRBV3-1 to TRBJ2-3; the D gene is possibly TRBD2 (6 bases). V shed 2 bases and J shed 6 bases, with 15 bases lying between them. The germline gives CDR1 LGHDT, CDR2 YNNKEL (reference sequence). The CDR3 is 15 residues long. The CDR3 DNA sequence: TGTGCCAGCAGCCAATGGGACTTGTCTTCGGATACGCAGTATTTT. This codes for CASSQWDLSSDTQYF.

The V gene is TRBV12-3 or TRBV12-4, the J gene TRBJ2-1; the D is unclear. Trimming cost V 0 bases and J 9 bases, with 9 bases left between them. The CDR3 is made up of 13 amino acids. CDR3 nucleotides: TGTGCCAGCAGTTTAGCGCGGAGCACTGAGCAGTTCTTC. This encodes CASSLARSTEQFF.

This clonotype was observed a few times. This CDR3 reads CASSYGQAYEQYF. The CDR3 bases are TGTGCCAGCAGTTACGGACAGGCCTACGAGCAGTACTTC. The genes are TRBV27 and TRBJ2-7; 7 bases line up with TRBD1. Germline V gene data show CDR1 as MNHEY and CDR2 as SMNVEV (reference sequence). The CDR3 has 13 residues. V shed 4 bases, J shed 2 bases, and the junction held 2 bases outside the gene matches.

CDR3: CASSMGDQGRETQYF. The CDR3 region has the DNA TGTGCCAGTAGTATGGGGGACCAGGGGAGAGAGACCCAGTACTTC. The chain links TRBV19 to TRBJ2-5; weak D call: TRBD1 (6 bases). Per the germline V gene, CDR1 is LNHDA and CDR2 is SQIVND (reference sequence). The V gene lost 3 bases and the J gene lost 4 bases, with 15 bases spanning the gap. The CDR3 has 15 residues. The full variable domain, with the rest looked up from reference TRBV19 and TRBJ2-5, is DGGITQSPKYLFRKEGQNVTLSCEQNLNHDAMYWYRQDPGQGLRLIYYSQIVNDFQKGDIAEGYSVSREKKESFPLTVTSAQKNPTAFYLCASSMGDQGRETQYFGPGTRLLVL.

This clonotype was found a few times. This chain links TRBV20-1 with TRBJ2-5; D is perhaps TRBD1 or TRBD2 (5 bases each). This CDR3 spans 14 amino acids. Germline values: CDR1 DFQATT, CDR2 SNEGSKA (reference sequence). The V gene lost 5 bases and the J gene lost 2 bases, with 15 bases spanning the gap. CDR3 nucleotide sequence: TGCAGTGCTCCAGTAGGGACCGCTCAAGAGACCCAGTACTTC. Its translation: CSAPVGTAQETQYF.

The rearrangement uses TRBV3-1 and TRBJ1-2, with D unresolved. Germline loops: CDR1 LGHDT, CDR2 YNNKEL (reference sequence). Trimming removed 4 bases at V and 5 bases at J, with 11 bases between. This CDR3 spans 13 amino acids. The chain's CDR3 is CASSPRTAYGYTF. CDR3 coding DNA: TGTGCCAGCAGCCCCCGGACGGCTTATGGCTACACCTTC.

This clonotype was seen repeatedly, ten times or more. This rearrangement joins TRBV6-1 to TRBJ2-5; 7 nucleotides agree with TRBD1. The CDR3 runs 13 residues. Germline CDR1 reads MNHNS; CDR2 reads SASEGT. Trimming cost V 7 bases and J 6 bases; bases outside gene matches: 8. The CDR3 protein is CASTTTGWQTQYF. The DNA for the CDR3 is TGTGCCAGCACCACGACAGGGTGGCAGACCCAGTACTTC.

This clonotype showed up many times. The V call is TRBV11-2, the J call TRBJ2-1; 9 bases map to TRBD2. Trimming at V came to 4 bases and at J to 0 bases, leaving 7 bases not matched to a gene. Germline assignment: CDR1 SGHAT and CDR2 FQNNGV. This CDR3 contains 17 residues. The CDR3 region has the DNA TGTGCCAGCAGCTCCCGGACTAGCGTTAACTCCTACAATGAGCAGTTCTTC. This translates into CASSSRTSVNSYNEQFF.

The table lists this clonotype with many counts. This chain links TRBV5-1 with TRBJ2-3, with D unresolved. CDR3 length: 14 residues. Trimming cost V 2 bases and J 7 bases, with 14 bases left between them. The germline CDR1 and CDR2 sequences are SGHRS and YFSETQ. Here the CDR3 reads CASSFLAASNTQYF. The DNA of the CDR3 is TGCGCCAGCAGCTTTTTGGCAGCCTCCAATACGCAGTATTTT.